Many counts were recorded for the clone carrying this T cell receptor (beta chain). Its target is not known. Trimming removed 2 bases at V and 0 bases at J, with 15 bases between. The germline V gene encodes CDR1 SGHRS and CDR2 YFSETQ. This CDR3 is built from 16 residues. These data belong to a study of lung T cells in sarcoidosis with Löfgren's syndrome. TCRdb recomputed calls from the reads with MiXCR, one row per CDR3 protein. Among just under 20,000 distinct CDR3 sequences listed, roughly 21% were seen once. Study-wide results and caveats: These T cells were suggested, not shown, to recognize a putative antigen. Shared TRAV12-1 and TRBV2 CDR3 motifs across Löfgren's syndrome patients reportedly suggested public CD4+ TCRs. Paired TRAV12-1/TRBV2 TCRs showed CDR3 homology and preferential pairing. The most expanded V genes in Löfgren's patients were reportedly TRAV12-1 and TRBV2.

The chain uses TRBV5-1 and TRBJ2-7; the D gene is possibly TRBD2 (6 bases). The sequence was collected from a human donor with sarcoidosis (Löfgren's syndrome or another form), or a control subject (not recorded which). The sample was CD4+ T cells from PBMCs. CDR3 nucleotide sequence: TGCGCCAGCAGCTTAGGAGGGAGTGACTTCTCCTACGAGCAGTACTTC. It specifies CASSLGGSDFSYEQYF.